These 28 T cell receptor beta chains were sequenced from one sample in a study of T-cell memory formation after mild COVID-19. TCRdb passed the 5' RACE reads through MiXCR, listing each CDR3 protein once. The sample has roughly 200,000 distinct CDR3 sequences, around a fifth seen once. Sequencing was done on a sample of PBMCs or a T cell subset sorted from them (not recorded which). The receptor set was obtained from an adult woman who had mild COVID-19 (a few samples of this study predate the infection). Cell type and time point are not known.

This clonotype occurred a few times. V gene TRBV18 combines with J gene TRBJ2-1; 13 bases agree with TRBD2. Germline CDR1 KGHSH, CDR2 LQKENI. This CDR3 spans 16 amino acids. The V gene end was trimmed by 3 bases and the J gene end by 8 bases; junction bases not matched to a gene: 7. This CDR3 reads CASSPRTSGSRDEQFF. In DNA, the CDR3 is TGTGCCAGCTCACCCCGGACTAGCGGGAGTAGAGATGAGCAGTTCTTC.

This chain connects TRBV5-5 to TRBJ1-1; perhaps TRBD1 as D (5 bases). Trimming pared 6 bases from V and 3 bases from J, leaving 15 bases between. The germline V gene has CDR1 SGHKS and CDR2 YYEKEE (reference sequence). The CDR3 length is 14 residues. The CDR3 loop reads CASKEDPGHTEAFF. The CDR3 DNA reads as TGTGCCAGCAAAGAGGACCCAGGGCACACTGAAGCTTTCTTT. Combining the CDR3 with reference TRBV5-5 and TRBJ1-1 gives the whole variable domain DAGVTQSPTHLIKTRGQQVTLRCSPISGHKSVSWYQQVLGQGPQFIFQYYEKEERGRGNFPDRFSARQFPNYSSELNVNALLLGDSALYLCASKEDPGHTEAFFGQGTRLTVV.

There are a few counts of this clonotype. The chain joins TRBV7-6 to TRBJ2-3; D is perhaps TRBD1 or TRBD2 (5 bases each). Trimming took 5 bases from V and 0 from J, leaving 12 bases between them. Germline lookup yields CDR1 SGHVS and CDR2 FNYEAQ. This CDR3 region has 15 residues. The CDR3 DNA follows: TGTGCCAGCAGCGATTCGGGACCTAGCACAGATACGCAGTATTTT. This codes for CASSDSGPSTDTQYF.

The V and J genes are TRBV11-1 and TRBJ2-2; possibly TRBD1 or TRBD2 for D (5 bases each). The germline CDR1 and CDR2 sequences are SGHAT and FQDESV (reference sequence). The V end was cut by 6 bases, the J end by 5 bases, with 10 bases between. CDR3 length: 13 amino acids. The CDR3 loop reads CASRLGETGELFF. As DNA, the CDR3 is TGTGCCAGCAGGTTGGGGGAAACCGGGGAGCTGTTTTTT.

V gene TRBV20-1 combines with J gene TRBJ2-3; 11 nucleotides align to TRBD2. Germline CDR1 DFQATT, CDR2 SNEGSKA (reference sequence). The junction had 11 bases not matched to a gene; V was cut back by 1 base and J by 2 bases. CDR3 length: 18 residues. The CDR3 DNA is TGCAGTGCTAGAGGGATTAGCGGGGGGGCCCCTTCCACAGATACGCAGTATTTT. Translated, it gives CSARGISGGAPSTDTQYF.

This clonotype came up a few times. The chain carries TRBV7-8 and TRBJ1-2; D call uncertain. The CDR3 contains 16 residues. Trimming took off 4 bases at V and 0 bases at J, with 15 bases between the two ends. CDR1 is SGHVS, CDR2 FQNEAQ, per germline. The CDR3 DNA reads TGTGCCAGCAGCTCCCTTCCGGACGGGACTAACTATGGCTACACCTTC. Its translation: CASSSLPDGTNYGYTF.

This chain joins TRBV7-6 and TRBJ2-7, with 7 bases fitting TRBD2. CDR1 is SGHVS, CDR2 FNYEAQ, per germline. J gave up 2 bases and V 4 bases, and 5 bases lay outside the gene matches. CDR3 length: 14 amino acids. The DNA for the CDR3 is TGTGCCAGCAGCTCAGGCGGGAGCACCTACGAGCAGTACTTC. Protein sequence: CASSSGGSTYEQYF.

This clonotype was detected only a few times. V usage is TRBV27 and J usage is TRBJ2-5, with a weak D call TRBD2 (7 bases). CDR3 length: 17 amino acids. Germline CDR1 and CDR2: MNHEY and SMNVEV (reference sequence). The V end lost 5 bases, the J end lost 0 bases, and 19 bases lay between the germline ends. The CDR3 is CASSPRRGRGYQETQYF. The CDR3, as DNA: TGTGCCAGCAGTCCGCGACGTGGGAGGGGGTACCAAGAGACCCAGTACTTC.

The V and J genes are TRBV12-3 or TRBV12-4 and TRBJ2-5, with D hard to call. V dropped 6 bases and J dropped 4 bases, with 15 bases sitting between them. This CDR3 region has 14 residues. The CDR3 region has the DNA TGTGCCAGCAGCCCCCCAGTGATCGGAGAGACCCAGTACTTC. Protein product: CASSPPVIGETQYF.

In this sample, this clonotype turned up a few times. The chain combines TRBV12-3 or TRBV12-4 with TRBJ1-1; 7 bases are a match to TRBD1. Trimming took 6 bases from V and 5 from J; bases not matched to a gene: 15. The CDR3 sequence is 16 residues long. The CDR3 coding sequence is TGTGCCAGCAGCTCCGACAGGGAGGTTAGATATACTGAAGCTTTCTTT. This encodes CASSSDREVRYTEAFF.

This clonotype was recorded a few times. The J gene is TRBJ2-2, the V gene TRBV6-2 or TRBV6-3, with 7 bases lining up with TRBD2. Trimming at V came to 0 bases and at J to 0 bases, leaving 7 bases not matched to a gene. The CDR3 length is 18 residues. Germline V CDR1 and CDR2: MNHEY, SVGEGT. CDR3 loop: CASSYSFEAGSNTGELFF. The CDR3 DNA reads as TGTGCCAGCAGTTACTCGTTCGAAGCGGGGTCGAACACCGGGGAGCTGTTTTTT.

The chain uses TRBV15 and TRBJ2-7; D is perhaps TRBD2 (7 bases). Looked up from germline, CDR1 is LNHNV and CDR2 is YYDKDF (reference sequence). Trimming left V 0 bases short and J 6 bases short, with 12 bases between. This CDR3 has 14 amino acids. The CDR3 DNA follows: TGTGCCACCAGCAGAGATGGGAGGGGGTTCGAGCAGTACTTC. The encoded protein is CATSRDGRGFEQYF.

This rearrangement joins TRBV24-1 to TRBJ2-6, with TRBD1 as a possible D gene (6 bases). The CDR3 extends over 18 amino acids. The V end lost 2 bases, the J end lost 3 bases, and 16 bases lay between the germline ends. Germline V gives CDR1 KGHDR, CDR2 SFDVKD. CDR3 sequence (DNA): TGTGCCACCAGTGATTACCACAGGGACGGCGGTGGGGCCAACGTCCTGACTTTC. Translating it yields CATSDYHRDGGGANVLTF.

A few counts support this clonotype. DNA for the CDR3: TGTGCCAGCAGTGAAGCGCTCGTTAGCAATCAGCCCCAGCATTTT. It codes for CASSEALVSNQPQHF. The chain joins TRBV6-1 to TRBJ1-5, with no clear D. The germline V gene has CDR1 MNHNS and CDR2 SASEGT. The V end was cut by 0 bases, the J end by 0 bases, with 6 bases between. This CDR3 region has 15 residues.

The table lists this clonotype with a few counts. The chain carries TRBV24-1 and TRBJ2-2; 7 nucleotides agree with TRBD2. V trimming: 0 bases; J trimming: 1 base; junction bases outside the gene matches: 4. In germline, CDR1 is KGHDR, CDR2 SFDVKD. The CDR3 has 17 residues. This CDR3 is CATSDLSSGGNTGELFF. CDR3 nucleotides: TGTGCCACCAGTGATTTGTCATCGGGAGGGAACACCGGGGAGCTGTTTTTT.

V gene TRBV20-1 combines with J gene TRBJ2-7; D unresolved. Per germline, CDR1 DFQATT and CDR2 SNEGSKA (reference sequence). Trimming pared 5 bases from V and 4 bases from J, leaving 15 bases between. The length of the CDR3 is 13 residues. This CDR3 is CSAQSTERYEQYF. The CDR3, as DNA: TGCAGTGCTCAATCTACGGAGAGGTACGAGCAGTACTTC.

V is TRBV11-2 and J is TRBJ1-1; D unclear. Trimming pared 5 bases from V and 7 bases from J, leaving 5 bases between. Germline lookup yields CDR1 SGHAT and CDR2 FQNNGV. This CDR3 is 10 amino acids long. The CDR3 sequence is CASSGLEAFF. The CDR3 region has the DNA TGTGCCAGCAGCGGGCTTGAAGCTTTCTTT.

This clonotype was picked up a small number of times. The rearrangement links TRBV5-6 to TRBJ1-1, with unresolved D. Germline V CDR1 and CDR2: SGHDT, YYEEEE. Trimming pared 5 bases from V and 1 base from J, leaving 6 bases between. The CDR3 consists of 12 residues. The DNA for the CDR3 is TGTGCCAGCAGTGGCGGGAACACTGAAGCTTTCTTT. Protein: CASSGGNTEAFF.

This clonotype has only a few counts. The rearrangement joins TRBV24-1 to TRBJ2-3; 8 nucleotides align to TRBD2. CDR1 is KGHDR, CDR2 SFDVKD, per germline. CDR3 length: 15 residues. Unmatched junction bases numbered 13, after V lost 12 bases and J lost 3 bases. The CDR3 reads CAALLSGSLTDTQYF. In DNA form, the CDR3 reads TGTGCCGCCCTATTGAGCGGGAGTTTGACAGATACGCAGTATTTT.

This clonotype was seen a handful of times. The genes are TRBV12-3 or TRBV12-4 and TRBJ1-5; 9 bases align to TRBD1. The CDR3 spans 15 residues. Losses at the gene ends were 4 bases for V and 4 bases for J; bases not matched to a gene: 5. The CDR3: CASSSGTGYNQPQHF. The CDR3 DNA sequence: TGTGCCAGCAGTTCCGGGACAGGGTATAATCAGCCCCAGCATTTT.

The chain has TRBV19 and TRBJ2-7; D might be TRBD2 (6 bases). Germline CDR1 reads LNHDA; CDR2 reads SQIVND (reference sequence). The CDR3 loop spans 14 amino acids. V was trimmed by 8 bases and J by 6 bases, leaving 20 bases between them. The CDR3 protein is CASSLGGPMGEQYF. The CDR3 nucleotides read TGTGCCAGTTCCCTGGGGGGACCGATGGGCGAGCAGTACTTC.

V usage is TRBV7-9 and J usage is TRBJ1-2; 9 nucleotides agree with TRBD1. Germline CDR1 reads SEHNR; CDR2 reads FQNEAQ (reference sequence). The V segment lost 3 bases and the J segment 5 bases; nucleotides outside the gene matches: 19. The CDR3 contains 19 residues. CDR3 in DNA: TGTGCCAGCAGCTTGGCCAGGGGACAGGGCGCAATCGGACGATATGGCTACACCTTC. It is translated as CASSLARGQGAIGRYGYTF.

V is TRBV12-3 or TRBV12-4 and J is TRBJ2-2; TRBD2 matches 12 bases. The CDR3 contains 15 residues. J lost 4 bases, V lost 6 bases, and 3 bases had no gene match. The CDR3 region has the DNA TGTGCCAGCAGCCTGGGACTAGCGGGCACCGGGGAGCTGTTTTTT. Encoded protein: CASSLGLAGTGELFF.

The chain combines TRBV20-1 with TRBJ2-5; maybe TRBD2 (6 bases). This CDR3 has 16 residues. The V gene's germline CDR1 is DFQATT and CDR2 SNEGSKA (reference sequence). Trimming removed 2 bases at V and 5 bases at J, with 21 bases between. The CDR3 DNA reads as TGCAGTGCTAGACCTCCGGTAGCGGTCCTCGGGGAGACCCAGTACTTC. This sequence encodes CSARPPVAVLGETQYF.

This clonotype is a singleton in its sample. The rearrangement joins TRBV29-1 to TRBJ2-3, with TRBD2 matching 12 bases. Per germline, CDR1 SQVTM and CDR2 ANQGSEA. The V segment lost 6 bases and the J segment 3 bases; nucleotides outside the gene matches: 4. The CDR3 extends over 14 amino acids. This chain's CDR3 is CSVTSGGTTDTQYF. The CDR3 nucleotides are TGCAGCGTAACTAGCGGGGGGACGACAGATACGCAGTATTTT.

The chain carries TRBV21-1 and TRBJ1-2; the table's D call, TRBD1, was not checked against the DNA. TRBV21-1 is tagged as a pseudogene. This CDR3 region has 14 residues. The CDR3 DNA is TGTGCCAGCAGCCACCCTCAGGGATTCTATGGCTACACCTTC. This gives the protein CASSHPQGFYGYTF.

The CDR3 DNA follows: TGTGCCAGCAGCTTAGGAGCCACCGGGGACCAGCCCCAGCATTTT. This sequence encodes CASSLGATGDQPQHF. This chain joins TRBV7-6 and TRBJ1-5; a weak D match, TRBD1 (5 bases). There are 15 residues in the CDR3. Looked up from germline, CDR1 is SGHVS and CDR2 is FNYEAQ. The V end was cut by 1 base, the J end by 7 bases, with 14 bases between. The complete variable domain, with remaining parts taken from reference TRBV7-6 and TRBJ1-5, reads GAGVSQSPRYKVTKRGQDVALRCDPISGHVSLYWYRQALGQGPEFLTYFNYEAQQDKSGLPNDRFSAERPEGSISTLTIQRTEQRDSAMYRCASSLGATGDQPQHFGDGTRLSIL.

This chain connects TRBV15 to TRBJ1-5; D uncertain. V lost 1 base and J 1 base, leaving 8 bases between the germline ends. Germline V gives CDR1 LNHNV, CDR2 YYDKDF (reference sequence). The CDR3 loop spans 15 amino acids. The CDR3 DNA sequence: TGTGCCACCAGCAGAGGCGGGCTGAGCAATCAGCCCCAGCATTTT. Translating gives CATSRGGLSNQPQHF.